Listed here are 21 T cell receptor beta chains from one sample, sequenced in a study of blood T cell repertoires in COVID-19. Data came from immunoSEQ multiplex PCR; TCRdb stores just in-frame clones and leaves some out. The sample gives more than 80,000 clones, around 86% of which show up once; roughly 5.1% is in the top ten. The specimen was peripheral blood. Receptor source: a man aged 40-49 years with acute or convalescent COVID-19.

The V call is TRBV7-8, the J call TRBJ1-6; 8 nucleotides agree with TRBD1. Germline assignment: CDR1 SGHVS and CDR2 FQNEAQ. The CDR3 is made up of 17 amino acids. The V and J ends lost 2 bases and 1 base, in that order; junction bases with no gene match: 4. Written as DNA, the CDR3 is TGTGCCAGCAGCTTATCAGGGGGCAAGTCCTATAATTCACCCCTCCACTTT. It is translated as CASSLSGGKSYNSPLHF.

The rearrangement joins TRBV18 to TRBJ2-7, with D possibly matching TRBD1 (6 bases). This CDR3 is built from 14 residues. Between the trimmed V and J ends, which lost 1 base and 1 base, there was a span of 8 bases. From germline, CDR1 is KGHSH and CDR2 LQKENI. The CDR3 sequence is CASSPRGQSYEQYF. The CDR3, as DNA: TGTGCCAGCTCACCACGAGGACAGTCCTACGAGCAGTACTTC. Full variable domain (missing parts from reference TRBV18 and TRBJ2-7): NAGVMQNPRHLVRRRGQEARLRCSPMKGHSHVYWYRQLPEEGLKFMVYLQKENIIDESGMPKERFSAEFPKEGPSILRIQQVVRGDSAAYFCASSPRGQSYEQYFGPGTRLTVT.

The chain is built from TRBV12-5 and TRBJ1-1; D remains ambiguous. The CDR3 totals 14 residues. The V gene lost 6 bases and the J gene lost 4 bases, with 15 bases spanning the gap. Germline V gene lookup returns CDR1 LGHNT and CDR2 FRNRAP. The CDR3 DNA reads TGTGCTAGTGGGCCGGATCCAGGATTCACTGAAGCTTTCTTT. Its translation: CASGPDPGFTEAFF.

This sequence joins TRBV5-1 and TRBJ1-1; TRBD1 matches at 7 bases. CDR1 is SGHRS, CDR2 YFSETQ, per germline. This CDR3 region has 14 residues. Trimming took 0 bases from V and 4 from J; bases not matched to a gene: 3. The CDR3 is CASSLEQGSTEAFF. DNA for the CDR3: TGCGCCAGCAGCTTGGAACAGGGGAGCACTGAAGCTTTCTTT.

The genes are TRBV5-1 and TRBJ1-2; D is unresolved. CDR1 is SGHRS, CDR2 YFSETQ, per germline. CDR3 length equals 14 residues. Trimming took off 0 bases at V and 6 bases at J, with 12 bases between the two ends. In DNA form, the CDR3 reads TGCGCCAGCAGCTTGGGACCGAGGGAGAATGGCTACACCTTC. It is translated as CASSLGPRENGYTF. Based on the CDR3 plus reference TRBV5-1 and TRBJ1-2, the full variable domain is KAGVTQTPRYLIKTRGQQVTLSCSPISGHRSVSWYQQTPGQGLQFLFEYFSETQRNKGNFPGRFSGRQFSNSRSEMNVSTLELGDSALYLCASSLGPRENGYTFGSGTRLTVV.

The chain carries TRBV4-3 and TRBJ1-4; D call uncertain. The CDR3 is 13 residues long. The V gene lost 3 bases and the J gene lost 5 bases, with 7 bases spanning the gap. The germline gives CDR1 LGHNA, CDR2 YSLEER. CDR3 DNA sequence: TGCGCCAGCAGCCAGCGAAGAAATGAAAAACTGTTTTTT. Translating gives CASSQRRNEKLFF.

The chain uses TRBV3-1 (or the pseudogene TRBV3-2) and TRBJ1-2; the D gene is possibly TRBD1 (5 bases). Germline CDR1 and CDR2: LGHDT and YNNKEL (reference sequence). This CDR3 is built from 14 residues. Trimming stripped 1 base from V and 3 bases from J, with 9 bases between. DNA of the CDR3: TGTGCCAGCAGCCAAGCCCCCAGGGACTATGGCTACACCTTC. This sequence encodes CASSQAPRDYGYTF.

This clone was seen once. The V gene is TRBV19, the J gene TRBJ2-5; TRBD1 matches at 7 bases. After removal of 6 bases from V and 4 bases from J, the junction contained 8 bases not matched to a gene. From germline, CDR1 is LNHDA and CDR2 SQIVND (reference sequence). The CDR3 covers 14 residues. The CDR3 coding sequence is TGTGCCAGTAGCCAGGACAGGACCTTAGAGACCCAGTACTTC. Translated: CASSQDRTLETQYF.

The chain is built from TRBV7-2 and TRBJ2-2, with 9 nucleotides matching TRBD1. The CDR3 sequence is 14 residues long. The J segment lost 5 bases and the V segment lost 5 bases, leaving 3 bases of the junction unmatched. Per germline, CDR1 SGHTA and CDR2 FQGNSA. The CDR3, as DNA: TGTGCCAGCAGCCCTGACAGGGGGACCGGGGAGCTGTTTTTT. This gives the protein CASSPDRGTGELFF.

The chain combines TRBV7-9 with TRBJ1-2; D is perhaps TRBD1 (5 bases). Germline V gene lookup returns CDR1 SEHNR and CDR2 FQNEAQ (reference sequence). V was cut by 5 bases and J by 8 bases, with 24 bases left in between. The CDR3 is 16 amino acids. As DNA, the CDR3 is TGTGCCAGCAGCCTTCTGGGGGGTGCGTCAGGTCGGGGCTACACCTTC. Translation gives CASSLLGGASGRGYTF.

V usage is TRBV2 and J usage is TRBJ1-6; a weak D match, TRBD1 (6 bases). Germline V gene sequence: CDR1 SNHLY, CDR2 FYNNEI. V lost 7 bases and J 0 bases, leaving 13 bases between the germline ends. This CDR3 contains 16 residues. The CDR3 region is CASKHQGFSYNSPLHF. Written as DNA, the CDR3 is TGTGCCAGCAAGCACCAGGGGTTCTCCTATAATTCACCCCTCCACTTT.

This rearrangement joins TRBV5-1 to TRBJ2-5; D perhaps matches TRBD2 (5 bases). Trimming stripped 0 bases from V and 1 base from J, with 13 bases between. The CDR3 totals 16 residues. Germline-derived CDR1 and CDR2 are SGHRS and YFSETQ. CDR3 in DNA: TGCGCCAGCAGCTTGGCCGGCGGAGGCACCCAAGAGACCCAGTACTTC. Encoded protein: CASSLAGGGTQETQYF.

The chain carries TRBV19 and TRBJ1-1; D is unresolved. The CDR3 spans 14 residues. Germline assignment: CDR1 LNHDA and CDR2 SQIVND (reference sequence). The germline V and J ends were trimmed by 7 bases and 0 bases, with 12 bases remaining between them. Written as DNA, the CDR3 is TGTGCCAGTAAGTCCCAACAGATGAACACTGAAGCTTTCTTT. It codes for CASKSQQMNTEAFF.

The DNA of the CDR3 is TGTGCCAGTAGTCTCTACAGGGGGGGCGGCAATCAGCCCCAGCATTTT. It yields the protein CASSLYRGGGNQPQHF. The rearrangement uses TRBV19 and TRBJ1-5, with 8 positions matching TRBD1. This CDR3 comprises 16 residues. Germline V lookup: CDR1 LNHDA, CDR2 SQIVND (reference sequence). The J segment lost 2 bases and the V segment lost 5 bases, leaving 8 bases of the junction unmatched.

The rearrangement links TRBV7-2 to TRBJ2-5; D is unresolved. Trimming left V 1 base short and J 2 bases short, with 8 bases between. The germline CDR1 and CDR2 sequences are SGHTA and FQGNSA. There are 14 residues in the CDR3. The CDR3, as DNA: TGTGCCAGCAGCTTAGATGGGCCACAAGAGACCCAGTACTTC. It codes for CASSLDGPQETQYF. The whole variable domain, remainder taken from reference TRBV7-2 and TRBJ2-5, is GAGVSQSPSNKVTEKGKDVELRCDPISGHTALYWYRQSLGQGLEFLIYFQGNSAPDKSGLPSDRFSAERTGGSVSTLTIQRTQQEDSAVYLCASSLDGPQETQYFGPGTRLLVL.

The rearrangement uses TRBV11-2 and TRBJ1-2, with D maybe TRBD1 (5 bases). V lost 5 bases to trimming and J lost 11 bases, with 21 bases between them. CDR1 and CDR2 from the germline V gene are SGHAT and FQNNGV. The CDR3 sequence is 14 residues long. CDR3 amino acids: CASSRAGGRFRYTF. In nucleotides, the CDR3 is TGTGCCAGCAGCCGCGCGGGGGGTCGGTTCCGTTACACCTTC.

V is TRBV30 and J is TRBJ2-3; 9 nucleotides agree with TRBD2. CDR3 length equals 16 residues. From germline, CDR1 is GTSNPN and CDR2 SVGIG (reference sequence). V lost 4 bases and J lost 2; bases outside the gene matches: 10. CDR3: CAWNSGAGGYTDTQYF. The CDR3 nucleotides are TGTGCCTGGAACTCAGGGGCGGGGGGGTACACAGATACGCAGTATTTT.

The chain uses TRBV25-1 and TRBJ2-1; D call uncertain. Germline lookup yields CDR1 MGHDK and CDR2 SYGVNS. This CDR3 spans 12 amino acids. Deletions cut 7 bases from V and 4 bases from J, with 8 bases between. CDR3 DNA sequence: TGTGCCAGCAAGGCGGATTACAATGAGCAGTTCTTC. This codes for CASKADYNEQFF.

The V call is TRBV5-5, the J call TRBJ2-1, with a weak D call TRBD2 (6 bases). Per germline, CDR1 SGHKS and CDR2 YYEKEE (reference sequence). The V end lost 4 bases, the J end lost 4 bases, and 9 bases lay between the germline ends. The CDR3 sequence is 13 residues long. CDR3: CASSGGTYNEQFF. The CDR3 nucleotides are TGTGCCAGCAGCGGCGGGACTTACAATGAGCAGTTCTTC.

The rearrangement links TRBV5-1 to TRBJ2-2; 7 nucleotides line up with TRBD1. The germline V gene has CDR1 SGHRS and CDR2 YFSETQ. V lost 3 bases and J lost 0; bases outside the gene matches: 2. The CDR3 contains 15 residues. This chain's CDR3 is CASSSDRTNTGELFF. The CDR3 DNA reads as TGCGCCAGCAGCTCGGACAGGACGAACACCGGGGAGCTGTTTTTT.

The J gene is TRBJ1-1, the V gene TRBV19, with D tentatively TRBD1 (6 bases). This CDR3 region has 14 residues. V was pared by 7 bases and J by 0 bases, with 12 bases between. Germline loops: CDR1 LNHDA, CDR2 SQIVND (reference sequence). The CDR3 DNA reads as TGTGCCAGTAACACCGGGACAATGAACACTGAAGCTTTCTTT. It is translated as CASNTGTMNTEAFF.